This TCR beta chain was retrieved from a study of beta chain features in type 1 diabetes. Study observations and caveats: Researchers could not determine here whether HLA type influences TCRB rearrangement.

Concerning this clone itself: Its antigen remains unknown.

The CDR3 has 15 residues. V lost 2 bases to trimming and J lost 2 bases; unmatched junction nucleotides: 3. Per the germline V gene, CDR1 is MNHNS and CDR2 is SASEGT. Sequenced material consisted of expressed TCRB transcripts (all of the isolated RNA was reverse transcribed). The method was immunoSEQ multiplex PCR; TCRdb's version includes in-frame clones alone and lacks a portion of them. Here the sample spans tens of thousands of clones, 25% to 35% being singletons. Purities over 98% were achieved in all sorted populations. The chain combines TRBV6-1 with TRBJ2-3, with TRBD2 matching over 8 bases. The receptor was isolated from a woman between 18 and 29 years old in good health. Sequenced: stem cell memory CD4+ T cells from blood. The CDR3 reads CASSEMGLVTDTQYF. In DNA form, the CDR3 reads TGTGCCAGCAGTGAAATGGGACTAGTCACAGATACGCAGTATTTT.